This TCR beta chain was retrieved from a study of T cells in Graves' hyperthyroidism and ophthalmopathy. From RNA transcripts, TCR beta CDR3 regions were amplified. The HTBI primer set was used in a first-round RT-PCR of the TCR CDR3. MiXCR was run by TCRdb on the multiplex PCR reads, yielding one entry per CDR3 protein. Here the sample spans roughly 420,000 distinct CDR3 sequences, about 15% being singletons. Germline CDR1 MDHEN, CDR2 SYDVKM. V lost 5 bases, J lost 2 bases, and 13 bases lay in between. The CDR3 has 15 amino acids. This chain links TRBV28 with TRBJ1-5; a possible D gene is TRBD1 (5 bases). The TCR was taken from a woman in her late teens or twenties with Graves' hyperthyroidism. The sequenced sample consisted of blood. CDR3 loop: CASSPGTLGNQPQHF. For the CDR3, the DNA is TGTGCCAGCAGTCCCGGGACGCTCGGCAATCAGCCCCAGCATTTT.